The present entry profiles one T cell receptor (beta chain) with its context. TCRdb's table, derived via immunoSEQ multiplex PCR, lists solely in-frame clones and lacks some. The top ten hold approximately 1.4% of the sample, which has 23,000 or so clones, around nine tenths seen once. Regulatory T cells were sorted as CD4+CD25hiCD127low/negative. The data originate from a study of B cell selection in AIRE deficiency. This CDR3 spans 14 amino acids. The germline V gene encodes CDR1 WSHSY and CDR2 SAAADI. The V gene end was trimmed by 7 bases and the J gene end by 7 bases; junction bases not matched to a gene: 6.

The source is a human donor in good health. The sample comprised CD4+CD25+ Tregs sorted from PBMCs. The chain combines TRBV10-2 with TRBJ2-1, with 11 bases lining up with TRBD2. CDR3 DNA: TGCGCCAGCATGCTAGCGGGGGGATTTAATGAGCAGTTCTTC. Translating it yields CASMLAGGFNEQFF.